This T cell receptor (beta chain) was recorded in a study of T cell repertoires in cytomegalovirus infection (dated 2019 in TCRdb). As for the study more broadly: Donor HLA type was relevant to the analysis, because carriage of CMV infection together with the matching HLA type was indicated by public TCR beta signatures.

From the germline V gene, CDR1 is SGHVS and CDR2 is FQNEAQ. Counted from cysteine to phenylalanine, this CDR3 has 14 amino acids. Only CDR3 DNA is held: 42 bases, read in frame from base 1. Trimming takes 4 bases from V and 4 bases from J, and the germline ends sit 13 bases apart. The instrument was an Illumina HiSeq 1500. The public reads were quality trimmed at Q25 with fastp and then assembled into clones with MiXCR by TCRdb, keeping productive beta chains. Rows are unified per CDR3 protein, each entry keeping the most common DNA and genes. Recorded for this sample are roughly 720,000 distinct CDR3 sequences; 35% to 45% of them occurred a single time. The ten largest make up 2.5% to 3.5% of the sample. Of note for this clonotype: Its target antigen remains unknown. Within one base of it there is no much larger clone, and no base qualities were kept.

Results and caveats for the whole study, not just this receptor: The ex vivo response was dominated by HLA-C-restricted CMV-specific TCR beta clonotypes, which also provided the single most frequent clonotype in two of eight donors. In both this cohort and an independent approximately 350-donor cohort, the cumulative frequency of public TCR beta family members distinguished carriers of CMV infection plus the relevant HLA type.

This clonotype originated in a human donor in good health (CMV status not recorded). Some clones in this sample may be carry-over from other donors' samples. The sample taken for sequencing was PBMCs. The chain links TRBV7-8 with TRBJ2-5; TRBD1 is possibly the D segment (6 matching bases). The CDR3: CASSSSRGGETQYF. DNA sequence: TGTGCCAGCAGCTCTAGTCGAGGGGGAGAGACCCAGTACTTC.